The T cell receptor (beta chain) under discussion was sequenced for a study of control samples from healthy donors and cancer patients. The V gene's germline CDR1 is KGHDR and CDR2 SFDVKD. CDR3 length: 16 residues. V was cut by 5 bases and J by 2 bases, with 17 bases left in between. Produced via immunoSEQ multiplex PCR; TCRdb's table is partial and in-frame only. The data contain roughly 18,000 clones, roughly 80% of them singletons. The rearrangement uses TRBV24-1 and TRBJ1-2; D unclear. Sequencing used PBMCs. This TCR was sampled from a woman in her 70s with lung cancer. Here the CDR3 reads CATSATDPRGNYGYTF. DNA for the CDR3: TGTGCCACCAGTGCAACTGATCCCCGTGGGAACTATGGCTACACCTTC.